Here is one T cell receptor beta chain with its context. Its antigen is not known. The record originates from a study of blood T cells in healthy people across ages. Regarding the study as a whole: A strong correlation was seen between TCR beta diversity and naive T cell percentage. TCR beta diversity per million T cells fell roughly linearly with age.

Per germline, CDR1 DFQATT and CDR2 SNEGSKA (reference sequence). The V gene end was trimmed by 5 bases and the J gene end by 2 bases; junction bases not matched to a gene: 5. This CDR3 comprises 13 residues. It was with a sample-barcoded 5' primer and a J-beta primer mix that a second PCR of roughly 7 to 12 cycles was run. A single record per CDR3 protein comes from TCRdb applying MiXCR to the 5' RACE reads. This sample has approximately 900,000 distinct CDR3 sequences; 29% occur once, and the top ten carry about 10%. These same data were also listed under a study on T cells of mothers and their children. As that study records: No T cell clones of persistent microchimeric origin were detected.

The chain uses TRBV20-1 and TRBJ1-2, with 7 positions matching TRBD1. This clonotype was sampled from a woman in her thirties or forties in good health. Input material: blood. CDR3 region: CSAFSDRNYGYTF. For the CDR3, the DNA is TGCAGTGCTTTCTCGGACAGGAACTATGGCTACACCTTC.